The TCR beta chain described here comes from a study of technical replicates of blood from a few donors (dated by TCRdb to the late 2010s). After removal of 5 bases from V and 4 bases from J, the junction retains 7 bases not matched to a gene. Counted from cysteine to phenylalanine, this CDR3 has 14 amino acids. Of all the DNA, just the CDR3 is kept, 42 bases in frame from base 1. The germline V gene gives CDR1 as LGHNA and CDR2 as YNFKEQ. Library preparation was by the immunoSEQ multiplex PCR assay. TCRdb limited this immuneACCESS table to in-frame rearrangements with V and J called. A share of clones is missing; checked studies link under half to unresolved V genes, and the rest is unexplained. The sample contains some 76,000 clones, 85% to 95% of them found a single time. Approximately 0.4% of the sample goes to the ten largest clones. A word on this clone: No cognate antigen has been identified for it. No base quality information exists; no much larger clone differs at one position.

What was sequenced was T cells isolated from PBMCs. The receptor's source is a human donor in good health. The V and J genes are TRBV4-2 and TRBJ1-2; 7 of the junction bases match TRBD1. CDR3 reads: CASSGGQFSYGYTF. The DNA reads as follows: TGTGCCAGCAGCGGGGGACAGTTCAGCTATGGCTACACCTTC.